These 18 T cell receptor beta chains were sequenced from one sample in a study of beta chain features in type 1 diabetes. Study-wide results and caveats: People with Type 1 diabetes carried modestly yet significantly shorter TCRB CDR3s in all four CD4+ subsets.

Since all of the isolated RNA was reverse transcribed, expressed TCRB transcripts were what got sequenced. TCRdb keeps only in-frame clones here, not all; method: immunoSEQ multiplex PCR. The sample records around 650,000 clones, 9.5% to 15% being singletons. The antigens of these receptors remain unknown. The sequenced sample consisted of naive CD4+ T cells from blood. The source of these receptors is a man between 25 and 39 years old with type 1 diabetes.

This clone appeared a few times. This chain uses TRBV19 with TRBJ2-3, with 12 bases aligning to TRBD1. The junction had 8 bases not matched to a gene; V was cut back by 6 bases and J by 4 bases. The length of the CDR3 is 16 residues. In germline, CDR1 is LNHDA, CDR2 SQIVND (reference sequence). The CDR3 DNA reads TGTGCCAGTAGAACGGGACAGGGGGCTTCCGCAGATACGCAGTATTTT. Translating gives CASRTGQGASADTQYF.

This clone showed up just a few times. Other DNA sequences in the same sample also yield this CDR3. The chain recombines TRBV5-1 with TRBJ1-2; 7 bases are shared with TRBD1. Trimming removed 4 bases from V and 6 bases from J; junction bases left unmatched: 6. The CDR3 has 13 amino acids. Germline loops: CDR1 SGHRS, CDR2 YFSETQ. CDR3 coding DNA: TGCGCCAGCAGCCCCGACAGGGTAGATGGCTACACCTTC. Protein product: CASSPDRVDGYTF.

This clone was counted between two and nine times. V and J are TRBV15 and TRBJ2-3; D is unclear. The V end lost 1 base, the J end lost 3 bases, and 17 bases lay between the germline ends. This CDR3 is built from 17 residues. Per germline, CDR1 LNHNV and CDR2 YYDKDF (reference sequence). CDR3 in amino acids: CATSRGAGLTETDTQYF. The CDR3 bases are TGTGCCACCAGCAGAGGCGCCGGGCTAACGGAGACAGATACGCAGTATTTT.

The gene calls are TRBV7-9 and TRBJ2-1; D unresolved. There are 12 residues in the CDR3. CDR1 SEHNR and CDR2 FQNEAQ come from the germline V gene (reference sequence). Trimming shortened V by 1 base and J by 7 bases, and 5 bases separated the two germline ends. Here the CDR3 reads CASSLDNNEQFF. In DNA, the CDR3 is TGTGCCAGCAGCTTAGACAATAATGAGCAGTTCTTC.

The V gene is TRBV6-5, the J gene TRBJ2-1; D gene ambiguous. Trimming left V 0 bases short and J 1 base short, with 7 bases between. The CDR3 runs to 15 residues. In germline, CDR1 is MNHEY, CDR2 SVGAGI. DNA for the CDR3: TGTGCCAGCAGTTACTCCTATTTTTCCTACAATGAGCAGTTCTTC. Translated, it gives CASSYSYFSYNEQFF.

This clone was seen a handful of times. The CDR3 coding sequence is TGTGCCACCAGCAGAGACAAGGGGGCGACCTACGAGCAGTACTTC. Amino acid sequence: CATSRDKGATYEQYF. This chain joins TRBV15 and TRBJ2-7; 7 bases line up with TRBD1. Trimming cost V 0 bases and J 2 bases; bases outside gene matches: 4. Germline CDR1 and CDR2: LNHNV and YYDKDF (reference sequence). The CDR3 contains 15 residues.

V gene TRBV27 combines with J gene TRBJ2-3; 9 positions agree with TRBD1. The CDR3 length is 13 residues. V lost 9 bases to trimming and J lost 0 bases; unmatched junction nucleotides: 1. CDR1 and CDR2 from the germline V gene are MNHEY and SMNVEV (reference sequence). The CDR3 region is CASDRGSTDTQYF. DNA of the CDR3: TGTGCCAGTGACAGGGGGAGCACAGATACGCAGTATTTT.

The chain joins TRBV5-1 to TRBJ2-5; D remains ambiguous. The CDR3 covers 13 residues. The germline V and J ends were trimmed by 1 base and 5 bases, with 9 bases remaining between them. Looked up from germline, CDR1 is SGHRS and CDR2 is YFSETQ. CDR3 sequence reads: CASSLRSQETQYF. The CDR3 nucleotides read TGCGCCAGCAGCTTGAGATCCCAGGAGACCCAGTACTTC.

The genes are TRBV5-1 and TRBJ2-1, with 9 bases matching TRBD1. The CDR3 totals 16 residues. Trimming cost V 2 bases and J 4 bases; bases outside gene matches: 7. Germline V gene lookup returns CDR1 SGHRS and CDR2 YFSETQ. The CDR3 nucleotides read TGCGCCAGCAGCTTCATAGACAGGGGGGCTTACAATGAGCAGTTCTTC. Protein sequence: CASSFIDRGAYNEQFF.

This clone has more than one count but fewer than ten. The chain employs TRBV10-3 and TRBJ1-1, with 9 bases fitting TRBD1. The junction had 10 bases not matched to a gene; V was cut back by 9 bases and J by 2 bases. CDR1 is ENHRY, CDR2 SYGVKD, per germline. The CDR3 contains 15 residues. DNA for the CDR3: TGTGCCATGTCCGGGACAGGGCTAGGTAACACTGAAGCTTTCTTT. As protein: CAMSGTGLGNTEAFF.

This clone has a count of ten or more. The CDR3 loop is CASSWLSYNEQFF. The CDR3 DNA reads as TGTGCCAGCAGCTGGTTAAGCTACAATGAGCAGTTCTTC. The genes are TRBV7-9 and TRBJ2-1; D call uncertain. Trimming removed 4 bases from V and 3 bases from J, with 7 bases in between. Germline CDR1 reads SEHNR; CDR2 reads FQNEAQ (reference sequence). CDR3 length equals 13 residues.

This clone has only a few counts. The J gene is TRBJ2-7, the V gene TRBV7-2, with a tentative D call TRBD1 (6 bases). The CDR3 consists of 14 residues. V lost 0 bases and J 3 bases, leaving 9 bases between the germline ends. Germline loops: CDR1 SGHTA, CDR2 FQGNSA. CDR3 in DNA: TGTGCCAGCAGCTTAGCCCAGGGGCGCTACGAGCAGTACTTC. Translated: CASSLAQGRYEQYF.

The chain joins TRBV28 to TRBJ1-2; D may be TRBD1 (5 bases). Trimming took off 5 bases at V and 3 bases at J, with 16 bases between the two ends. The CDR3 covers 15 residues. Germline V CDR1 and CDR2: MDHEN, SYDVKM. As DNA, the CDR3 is TGTGCCAGCAGTCTCGGGACCGCCCGCGACTATGGCTACACCTTC. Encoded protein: CASSLGTARDYGYTF.

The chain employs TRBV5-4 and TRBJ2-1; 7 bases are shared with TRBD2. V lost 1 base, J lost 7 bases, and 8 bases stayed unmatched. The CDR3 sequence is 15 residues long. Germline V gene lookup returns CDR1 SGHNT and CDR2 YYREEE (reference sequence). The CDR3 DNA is TGTGCCAGCAGCTTGTTTTCAGGACTAGGGAATGAGCAGTTCTTC. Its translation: CASSLFSGLGNEQFF.

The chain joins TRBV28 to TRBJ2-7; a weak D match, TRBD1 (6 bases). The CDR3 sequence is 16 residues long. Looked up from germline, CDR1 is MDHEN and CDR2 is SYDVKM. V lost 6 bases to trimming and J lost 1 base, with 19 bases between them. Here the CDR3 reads CASSSAGTFPSYEQYF. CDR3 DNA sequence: TGTGCCAGCAGCTCAGCCGGGACATTTCCTTCCTACGAGCAGTACTTC.

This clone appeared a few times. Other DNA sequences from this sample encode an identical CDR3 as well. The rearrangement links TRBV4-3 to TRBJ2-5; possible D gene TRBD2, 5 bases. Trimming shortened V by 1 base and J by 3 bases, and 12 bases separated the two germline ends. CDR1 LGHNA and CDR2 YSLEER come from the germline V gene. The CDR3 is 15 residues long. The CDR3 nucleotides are TGCGCCAGCAGCCAAGGGGTAGACGGGAAAGAGACCCAGTACTTC. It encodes CASSQGVDGKETQYF.

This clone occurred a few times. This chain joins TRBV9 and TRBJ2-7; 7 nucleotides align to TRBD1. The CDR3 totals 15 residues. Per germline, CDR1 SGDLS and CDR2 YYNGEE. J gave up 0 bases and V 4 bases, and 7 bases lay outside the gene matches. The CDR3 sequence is CASSPGTDNSYEQYF. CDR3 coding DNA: TGTGCCAGCAGCCCCGGGACAGATAACTCCTACGAGCAGTACTTC.

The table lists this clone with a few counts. CDR3: CASSPGQTVNYGYTF. The CDR3 nucleotides are TGTGCCAGCAGCCCCGGCCAGACGGTTAACTATGGCTACACCTTC. The chain recombines TRBV9 with TRBJ1-2; the D is unclear. V lost 4 bases to trimming and J lost 1 base, with 14 bases between them. Germline CDR1 is SGDLS and CDR2 is YYNGEE. The CDR3 has 15 amino acids.